The T cell receptor (beta chain) described here comes from a study of T cells after yellow fever vaccination. TCRdb analysed the 5' RACE reads with MiXCR anew, one entry per CDR3 protein. The sample comprises approximately 90,000 distinct CDR3 sequences, under 6.5% of which are singletons, and over 40% rests with the top ten. The CDR3 is 13 amino acids. V lost 2 bases to trimming and J lost 7 bases, with 12 bases between them. The germline gives CDR1 SGHKS, CDR2 YYEKEE (reference sequence). Sequenced material: CD8+ T cells sorted from PBMCs, taken 10 days after the yellow fever booster vaccination. This clonotype was sampled from a man younger than 35 who received the YFV17D yellow fever vaccine. This chain connects TRBV5-5 to TRBJ1-2; D remains unclear. The CDR3 DNA reads TGTGCCAGCAGCTTACCCGGCCCCCTTGGCTACACCTTC. It translates to CASSLPGPLGYTF.